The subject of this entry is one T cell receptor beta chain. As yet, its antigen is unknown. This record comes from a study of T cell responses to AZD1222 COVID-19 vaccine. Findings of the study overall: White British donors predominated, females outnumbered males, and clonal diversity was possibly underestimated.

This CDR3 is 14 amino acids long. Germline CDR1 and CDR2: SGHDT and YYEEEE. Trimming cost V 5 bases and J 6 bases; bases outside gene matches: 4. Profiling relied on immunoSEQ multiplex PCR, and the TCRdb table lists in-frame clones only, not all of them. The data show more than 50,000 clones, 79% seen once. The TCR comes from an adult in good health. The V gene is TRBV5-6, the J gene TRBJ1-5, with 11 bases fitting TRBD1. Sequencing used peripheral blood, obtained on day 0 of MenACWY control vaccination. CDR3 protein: CASRPGQGAQPQHF. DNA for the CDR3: TGTGCCAGCAGACCTGGACAGGGGGCTCAGCCCCAGCATTTT.